A single sample is the source of the 27 T cell receptor beta chains below, sequenced in a study of cytomegalovirus exposure and HLA in healthy donors. Amplification used 60 Vbeta primers and 13 Jbeta primers. The assay was immunoSEQ multiplex PCR, and TCRdb's table has in-frame clones only and misses some. The sample lists about 82,000 clones, about 77% occurring once. Material for sequencing was PBMCs. These receptors all stem from a man in his fifties in good health and CMV-seronegative.

The rearrangement uses TRBV28 and TRBJ2-2; 12 bases match TRBD1. CDR1 is MDHEN and CDR2 is SYDVKM in the germline V gene. The CDR3 sequence is 15 residues long. After removal of 6 bases from V and 9 bases from J, the junction contained 8 bases not matched to a gene. The CDR3 sequence is CASSPGDRGRRELFF. DNA for the CDR3: TGTGCCAGCAGCCCAGGGGACAGGGGGCGCCGGGAGCTGTTTTTT.

The chain carries TRBV15 and TRBJ2-3, with 7 positions matching TRBD2. This CDR3 region has 17 residues. Germline CDR1 reads LNHNV; CDR2 reads YYDKDF (reference sequence). Unmatched junction bases numbered 7, after V lost 0 bases and J lost 1 base. The CDR3 sequence: CATSREEGTTRTDTQYF. The CDR3, as DNA: TGTGCCACCAGCAGAGAGGAAGGGACTACACGCACAGATACGCAGTATTTT.

The chain employs TRBV7-2 and TRBJ2-4, with 10 bases aligning to TRBD1. The CDR3 spans 15 residues. V gave up 4 bases and J gave up 7 bases; unmatched junction bases: 7. The germline CDR1 and CDR2 sequences are SGHTA and FQGNSA. The CDR3 loop reads CASSSTSGQGNIQYF. The CDR3 region has the DNA TGTGCCAGCAGCTCCACCTCGGGACAGGGGAACATTCAGTACTTC.

The genes are TRBV18 and TRBJ2-7; 10 bases line up with TRBD1. Trimming took 5 bases from V and 3 from J; bases not matched to a gene: 7. The CDR3 has 15 amino acids. CDR1 is KGHSH and CDR2 is LQKENI in the germline V gene. DNA of the CDR3: TGTGCCAGCTCAGACCGGGACAGGGGACTCTACGAGCAGTACTTC. Protein: CASSDRDRGLYEQYF.

V gene TRBV6-5 combines with J gene TRBJ1-1; D not certain. This CDR3 is built from 14 residues. Trimming pared 1 base from V and 5 bases from J, leaving 11 bases between. Looked up from germline, CDR1 is MNHEY and CDR2 is SVGAGI. The CDR3 sequence: CASSYLGARTEAFF. The CDR3 DNA reads TGTGCCAGCAGTTACTTGGGAGCTCGTACTGAAGCTTTCTTT.

CDR3 sequence (DNA): TGTGCCAGCAGCTTAGTTGGGGGGGGGCCGAAAAAGACCCAGTACTTC. Protein product: CASSLVGGGPKKTQYF. J is TRBJ2-5 and V is TRBV7-8; D may be TRBD2 (7 bases). The V gene lost 1 base and the J gene lost 6 bases, with 18 bases spanning the gap. The V gene's germline CDR1 is SGHVS and CDR2 FQNEAQ. The CDR3 loop spans 16 amino acids.

This clone was seen only a few times. This chain connects TRBV6-4 to TRBJ2-1; D perhaps matches TRBD2 (6 bases). The CDR3 runs 14 residues. The ends were cut back, 2 bases at V and 4 bases at J, with 9 bases in the middle. The germline CDR1 and CDR2 sequences are MRHNA and SNTAGT. The chain's CDR3 is CASSDGGSYNEQFF. The CDR3 DNA reads TGTGCCAGCAGTGACGGGGGGTCTTACAATGAGCAGTTCTTC.

The chain links TRBV19 to TRBJ1-5; 8 bases line up with TRBD1. With 7 bases clipped from V and 2 bases from J, the junction kept 7 bases outside the gene matches. This CDR3 region has 15 residues. Germline V lookup: CDR1 LNHDA, CDR2 SQIVND (reference sequence). CDR3 sequence reads: CASKGSGQGNQPQHF. The CDR3 nucleotides read TGTGCCAGTAAGGGATCGGGACAGGGCAATCAGCCCCAGCATTTT.

This chain links TRBV11-3 with TRBJ1-6; no clear D gene. Germline V lookup: CDR1 SGHNT, CDR2 YENEEA. The length of the CDR3 is 15 residues. V shed 2 bases and J shed 1 base, with 6 bases lying between them. CDR3 region: CASSLTRSYNSPLHF. CDR3 nucleotide sequence: TGTGCCAGCAGCTTAACTAGGTCCTATAATTCACCCCTCCACTTT.

This clone was detected only a few times. The V and J genes are TRBV6-1 and TRBJ1-6; 8 nucleotides line up with TRBD1. The CDR3 runs to 15 residues. Trimming at V came to 5 bases and at J to 5 bases, leaving 5 bases not matched to a gene. Germline V lookup: CDR1 MNHNS, CDR2 SASEGT. Written as DNA, the CDR3 is TGTGCCAGCAGTACGGGACAGGAAAATAATTCACCCCTCCACTTT. Amino acids: CASSTGQENNSPLHF.

In this sample, this clone turned up a few times. The chain employs TRBV7-9 and TRBJ2-3, with D perhaps TRBD1 (6 bases). V lost 4 bases and J 4 bases, leaving 18 bases between the germline ends. Germline CDR1 is SEHNR and CDR2 is FQNEAQ (reference sequence). This CDR3 contains 16 residues. The CDR3 here is CASSSHLLGAADTQYF. The CDR3 DNA follows: TGTGCCAGCAGCTCCCATTTGCTGGGGGCGGCAGATACGCAGTATTTT.

The V gene is TRBV4-1, the J gene TRBJ1-6; D might be TRBD1 (6 bases). Germline values: CDR1 MGHRA, CDR2 YSYEKL. Trimming left V 0 bases short and J 6 bases short, with 12 bases between. The CDR3 has 16 residues. CDR3 loop: CASSQEPGQLNSPLHF. CDR3 in DNA: TGCGCCAGCAGCCAAGAGCCCGGACAGCTTAATTCACCCCTCCACTTT.

The J gene is TRBJ2-3, the V gene TRBV15; 10 bases map to TRBD2. The CDR3 length is 19 residues. Germline trimming cut 2 bases from V and 6 bases from J; bases unmatched to any gene: 17. Germline CDR1 is LNHNV and CDR2 is YYDKDF (reference sequence). The CDR3 nucleotides are TGTGCCACCAGCAGACAACGGGGAGCGGGGGGGCCGATTGGCGATACGCAGTATTTT. Residues: CATSRQRGAGGPIGDTQYF.

The gene calls are TRBV6-1 and TRBJ1-1; possibly TRBD1 for D (6 bases). Per the germline V gene, CDR1 is MNHNS and CDR2 is SASEGT. The CDR3 sequence is 15 residues long. Trimming removed 4 bases from V and 4 bases from J, with 16 bases in between. CDR3 DNA: TGTGCCAGCAGTGCCCAAGAGGGAGGGGGCACTGAAGCTTTCTTT. Amino acids: CASSAQEGGGTEAFF.

This clone was observed a few times. V gene TRBV4-1 combines with J gene TRBJ2-4, with TRBD2 as a possible D gene (5 bases). There are 16 residues in the CDR3. Germline loops: CDR1 MGHRA, CDR2 YSYEKL. V was shortened by 1 base and J by 11 bases, with 21 bases between the two germline ends. As DNA, the CDR3 is TGCGCCAGCAGCCAAGTGGATCTTATTCGGGGAACGGTTCAGTACTTC. This translates into CASSQVDLIRGTVQYF.

This chain uses TRBV7-8 with TRBJ1-5; 8 nucleotides agree with TRBD1. The trim removed 8 bases at V and 5 bases at J, leaving 11 bases unmatched. The CDR3 runs to 15 residues. Germline assignment: CDR1 SGHVS and CDR2 FQNEAQ. The CDR3 loop is CASGPDRGRHQPQHF. CDR3 in DNA: TGTGCCAGCGGACCCGACAGGGGTCGGCATCAGCCCCAGCATTTT. Filled out from reference TRBV7-8 and TRBJ1-5, the complete variable domain reads GAGVSQSPRYKVAKRGQDVALRCDPISGHVSLFWYQQALGQGPEFLTYFQNEAQLDKSGLPSDRFFAERPEGSVSTLKIQRTQQEDSAVYLCASGPDRGRHQPQHFGDGTRLSIL.

This chain links TRBV6-5 with TRBJ1-6, with D possibly TRBD1 on 5 matching bases. V dropped 6 bases and J dropped 10 bases, with 16 bases sitting between them. The CDR3 totals 14 residues. Germline loops: CDR1 MNHEY, CDR2 SVGAGI. The CDR3 region has the DNA TGTGCCAGCAGGGGGGAGGGCAGATACTCACCCCTCCACTTT. Translated: CASRGEGRYSPLHF.

The chain recombines TRBV2 with TRBJ1-1; 12 bases fit TRBD1. Germline assignment: CDR1 SNHLY and CDR2 FYNNEI. The CDR3 loop spans 18 amino acids. After removal of 10 bases from V and 4 bases from J, the junction contained 19 bases not matched to a gene. The CDR3 protein is CATDTPGGQGAQGTEAFF. CDR3 nucleotide sequence: TGTGCCACCGATACCCCCGGGGGACAGGGGGCGCAGGGCACTGAAGCTTTCTTT.

This chain uses TRBV11-3 with TRBJ1-1; D remains ambiguous. Per germline, CDR1 SGHNT and CDR2 YENEEA. CDR3 length: 15 residues. V lost 5 bases and J lost 1, with 14 bases in between. This chain's CDR3 is CASSPPGWKNTEAFF. The CDR3 region has the DNA TGTGCCAGCAGCCCCCCCGGGTGGAAGAACACTGAAGCTTTCTTT.

This clone appeared a single time. The rearrangement links TRBV5-1 to TRBJ2-3, with 8 bases that match TRBD2. J was trimmed by 1 base and V by 3 bases; bases with no gene match: 4. In germline, CDR1 is SGHRS, CDR2 YFSETQ. CDR3 length: 15 amino acids. The CDR3 DNA follows: TGCGCCAGCAGCTCTAGCGGGCGAGGCACAGATACGCAGTATTTT. Amino acids: CASSSSGRGTDTQYF.

As to this clone: Germline is not matched at one junction end, which may reflect a read error. The CDR3 coding sequence is TGTTCCAGCAGCTCCAGGGGGCCTAATGAAAAACTGTTTTTT. This gives the protein CSSSSRGPNEKLFF. The chain combines TRBV7-9 with TRBJ1-4; 8 nucleotides align to TRBD1. Looked up from germline, CDR1 is SEHNR and CDR2 is FQNEAQ (reference sequence). CDR3 length equals 14 residues.

This clone was picked up one time. The chain combines TRBV18 with TRBJ2-7, with a tentative D call TRBD1 (5 bases). V was clipped by 0 bases and J by 5 bases, with 14 bases between them. Germline CDR1 and CDR2: KGHSH and LQKENI. The CDR3 extends over 15 amino acids. This CDR3 is CASSPPKLDSNEQYF. DNA for the CDR3: TGTGCCAGCTCACCACCGAAACTCGACAGTAACGAGCAGTACTTC. The entire variable domain, with the rest obtained from reference TRBV18 and TRBJ2-7, is as follows: NAGVMQNPRHLVRRRGQEARLRCSPMKGHSHVYWYRQLPEEGLKFMVYLQKENIIDESGMPKERFSAEFPKEGPSILRIQQVVRGDSAAYFCASSPPKLDSNEQYFGPGTRLTVT.

The V and J genes are TRBV4-2 and TRBJ2-5; 12 nucleotides agree with TRBD2. J was trimmed by 5 bases and V by 3 bases; bases with no gene match: 10. The CDR3 spans 17 residues. Germline V lookup: CDR1 LGHNA, CDR2 YNFKEQ. The CDR3 region is CASSHLTSSGGAETQYF. The CDR3 bases are TGTGCCAGCAGCCACCTAACCTCTAGCGGGGGGGCTGAGACCCAGTACTTC.

In its sample, this clone was seen a few times. CDR3 residues: CSVVRGGTEAFF. DNA for the CDR3: TGCAGCGTTGTGCGGGGGGGCACTGAAGCTTTCTTT. The J gene is TRBJ1-1, the V gene TRBV29-1; maybe TRBD1 (5 bases). Per the germline V gene, CDR1 is SQVTM and CDR2 is ANQGSEA. CDR3 length equals 12 residues. Trimming took 4 bases from V and 4 from J, leaving 10 bases between them.

This clone was detected a few times. V gene TRBV7-2 combines with J gene TRBJ2-3, with TRBD2 matching 12 bases. The germline V gene has CDR1 SGHTA and CDR2 FQGNSA. The CDR3 sequence is 19 residues long. V shed 3 bases, J shed 4 bases, and the junction held 14 bases outside the gene matches. The CDR3 spells CASSFGILAGGKSADTQYF. Here the CDR3 DNA reads TGTGCCAGCAGCTTCGGAATTCTAGCGGGGGGGAAATCTGCAGATACGCAGTATTTT.

The chain uses TRBV7-2 and TRBJ2-1, with a possible D match to TRBD2 (5 bases). The germline CDR1 and CDR2 sequences are SGHTA and FQGNSA. This CDR3 region has 15 residues. V was shortened by 2 bases and J by 8 bases, with 16 bases between the two germline ends. CDR3 region: CASSLKVSAGHEQFF. CDR3 DNA sequence: TGTGCCAGCAGCTTAAAGGTTTCCGCGGGCCATGAGCAGTTCTTC.

This chain uses TRBV7-2 with TRBJ1-1, with a possible D match to TRBD1 (6 bases). The CDR3 spans 15 residues. Germline V gene lookup returns CDR1 SGHTA and CDR2 FQGNSA. Trimming cost V 2 bases and J 8 bases, with 18 bases left between them. CDR3: CASSLYRGGGVEAFF. Written as DNA, the CDR3 is TGTGCCAGCAGCTTATACCGAGGGGGGGGCGTGGAAGCTTTCTTT.